This T cell receptor (beta chain) appears in the sequencing data of a study of T cell repertoires in cytomegalovirus infection. V shed 0 bases, J shed 1 base, and the junction held 17 bases outside the gene matches. Per germline, CDR1 MGHRA and CDR2 YSYEKL. CDR3 length: 20 residues. The table lists this clonotype with many counts. Its antigen is undetermined. TCRdb reprocessed the reads with MiXCR, giving one entry per CDR3 protein. Seen here are tens of thousands of distinct CDR3 sequences, nearly 20% observed once, and the top ten hold around half. This chain uses TRBV4-1 with TRBJ1-1; 7 positions match TRBD1. Here the sequenced sample was CD8+ T cells from cultured PBMCs, taken from culture after CMV antigen stimulation. The TCR sequence derives from a human donor in good health (CMV status not recorded). Some clones in this sample may be carry-over from other donors' samples. CDR3 in amino acids: CASSQEIQQGLELSNTEAFF. The DNA for the CDR3 is TGCGCCAGCAGCCAAGAAATCCAACAGGGGTTGGAATTATCGAACACTGAAGCTTTCTTT.